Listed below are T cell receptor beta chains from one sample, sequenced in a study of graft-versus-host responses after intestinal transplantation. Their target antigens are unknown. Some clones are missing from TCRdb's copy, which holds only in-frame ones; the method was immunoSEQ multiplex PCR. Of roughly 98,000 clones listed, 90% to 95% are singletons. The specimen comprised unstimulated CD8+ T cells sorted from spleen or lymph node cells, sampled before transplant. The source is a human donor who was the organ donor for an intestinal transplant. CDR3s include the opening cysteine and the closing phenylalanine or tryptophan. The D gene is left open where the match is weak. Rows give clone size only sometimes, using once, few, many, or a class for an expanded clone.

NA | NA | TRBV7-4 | CASSLTGSTEAFF
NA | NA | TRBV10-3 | CAISGPRVYGYTF
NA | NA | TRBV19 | CVSSPSYNEQFF
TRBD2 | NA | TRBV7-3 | CASSLLGGEADTQYF
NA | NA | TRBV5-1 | CASSPQPGASTDTQYF
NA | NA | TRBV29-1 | CSVVCATGELFF
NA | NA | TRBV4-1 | CASSQGGSYNEQFF
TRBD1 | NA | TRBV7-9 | CASSPTGGTEAFF
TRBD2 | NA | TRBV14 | CASSHVSSGMGADTQYF
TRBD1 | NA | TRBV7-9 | CASSYFTGGDYTF
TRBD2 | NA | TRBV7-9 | CASSHPGLAGNNEQFF
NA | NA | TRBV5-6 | CASSLGAHEQYF
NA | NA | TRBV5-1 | CASSLCQGGDNSPLHF
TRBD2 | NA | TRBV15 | CATSRAGTSSTGELFF
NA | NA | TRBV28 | CASSWVLVGSYEQYF
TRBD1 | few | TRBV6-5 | CASSSGGTGGGNEQFF
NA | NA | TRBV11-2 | CASSPGRAQETQYF
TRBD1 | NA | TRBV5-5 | CASSRCGQGALYGYTF
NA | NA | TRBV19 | CASSIDREGTNEKLFF
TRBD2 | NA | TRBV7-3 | CASSPLAGVVQETQYF
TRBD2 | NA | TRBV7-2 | CASSSPAGEDTQYF